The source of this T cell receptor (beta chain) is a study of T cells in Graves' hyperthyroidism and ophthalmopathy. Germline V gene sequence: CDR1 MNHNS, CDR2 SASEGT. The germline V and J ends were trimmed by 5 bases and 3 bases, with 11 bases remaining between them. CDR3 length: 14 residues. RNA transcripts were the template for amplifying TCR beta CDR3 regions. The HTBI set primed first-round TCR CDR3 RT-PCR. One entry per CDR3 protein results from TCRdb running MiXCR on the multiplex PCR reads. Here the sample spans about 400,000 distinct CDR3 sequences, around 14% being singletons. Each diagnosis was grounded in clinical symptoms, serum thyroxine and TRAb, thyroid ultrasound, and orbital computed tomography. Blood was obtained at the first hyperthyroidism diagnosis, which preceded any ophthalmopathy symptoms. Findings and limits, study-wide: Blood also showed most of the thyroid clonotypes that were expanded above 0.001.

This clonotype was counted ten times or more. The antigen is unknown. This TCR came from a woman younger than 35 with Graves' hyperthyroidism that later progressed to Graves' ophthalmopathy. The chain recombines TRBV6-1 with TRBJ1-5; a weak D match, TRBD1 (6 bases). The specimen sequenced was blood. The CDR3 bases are TGTGCCAGCAGTCCAGGGGTTTTCAATCAGCCCCAGCATTTT. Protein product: CASSPGVFNQPQHF.